This T cell receptor (beta chain) was captured in a study of blood T cell repertoires in COVID-19. Overall study context: Samples came from the United States, Italy and Spain, spanning acute and convalescent COVID-19. PBMCs, B-cell-depleted T cells, or T cells provided the cDNA or gDNA that made up the material.

Some clones are missing from TCRdb's copy, which holds only in-frame ones; the method was immunoSEQ multiplex PCR. The data contain hundreds of thousands of clones, approximately 90% of them singletons. Study members were between roughly 18 and 89 years old and lived in over 20 US regions. Clinical history as reported by participants underpinned cohort assignment. Trimming removed 4 bases at V and 1 base at J, with 9 bases between. CDR3 size: 14 residues. The germline CDR1 and CDR2 sequences are SGDLS and YYNGEE. The sequenced material came from PBMCs or T cells enriched from blood (not recorded which). This TCR was sampled from a woman in her thirties with acute COVID-19. The rearrangement uses TRBV9 and TRBJ2-1, with D possibly being TRBD1 (6 bases). CDR3 coding DNA: TGTGCCAGCAGCTCAACAGGGTCCTACAATGAGCAGTTCTTC. Its translation is CASSSTGSYNEQFF. Full variable domain (rest looked up from reference TRBV9 and TRBJ2-1): DSGVTQTPKHLITATGQRVTLRCSPRSGDLSVYWYQQSLDQGLQFLIQYYNGEERAKGNILERFSAQQFPDLHSELNLSSLELGDSALYFCASSSTGSYNEQFFGPGTRLTVL.